These T cell receptor beta chains were read from a single sample in a study of shared clonotypes between healthy human individuals. Only in-frame clones appear in the TCRdb table, and some are missing; sequencing was by immunoSEQ multiplex PCR. The sample shows approximately 590,000 clones, nearly 97% of them seen only once. Specimen: naive CD8+ T cells sorted from blood. These receptors originate from a woman in her twenties or thirties in good health. Each CDR3 is given with its conserved first and last residue. D genes are given only for firm matches. Only part of the rows carry a size: once, few, many, or a class if the clone is expanded.

>.|TRBV19|few|TRBJ1-1
TGTGCCAGTACGGAAATGAACACTGAAGCTTTCTTT
CASTEMNTEAFF
>TRBD2|TRBV5-1|.|TRBJ2-7
TGCGCCAGCAGCTCGAGCGGGAGTGGCTCCTACGAGCAGTACTTC
CASSSSGSGSYEQYF
>.|TRBV6-5|.|TRBJ2-1
TGTGCCAGCAGTTACCGGGGGGCGGGAGAGGGTAATGAGCAGTTCTTC
CASSYRGAGEGNEQFF
>.|TRBV27|.|TRBJ2-5
TGTGCCAGCAGTTTAGTGCCCAGGGCTGAGACCCAGTACTTC
CASSLVPRAETQYF
>.|TRBV28|.|TRBJ2-2
TGTGCCAGCAGTTTTAGGAGGTTCGCGAACACCGGGGAGCTGTTTTTT
CASSFRRFANTGELFF
>.|TRBV14|.|TRBJ2-3
TGTGCCAGCAGCCAAACGACGGTAAGGGGAGATACGCAGTATTTT
CASSQTTVRGDTQYF
>.|TRBV11-2|.|TRBJ2-7
TGTGCCAGCAGCTTAACTCTTCTCTGGGACGAGCAGTACTTC
CASSLTLLWDEQYF
>.|TRBV28|.|TRBJ2-5
TGTGCCAGCAGTTCCCCCCGGATAGGGACGGAGACCCAGTACTTC
CASSSPRIGTETQYF
>.|TRBV6-1|.|TRBJ2-7
TGTGCCAGCAGTGGAGCCGGGACCGCCCTTATCCGATACGAGCAGTACTTC
CASSGAGTALIRYEQYF
>.|TRBV10-3|.|TRBJ2-7
TGTGCCATCAGTGAGTCGGCCGACAGTAGGAGCTCCTACGAGCAGTACTTC
CAISESADSRSSYEQYF
>TRBD1|TRBV6-1|.|TRBJ2-7
TGTGCCAGCAGTGATGGGACAGGGCAATCACGCGAGCAGTACTTC
CASSDGTGQSREQYF
>TRBD2|TRBV28|.|TRBJ2-3
TGTGCCAGCAGTTTAACGGGCGGGAGACAAGATACGCAGTATTTT
CASSLTGGRQDTQYF
>TRBD2|TRBV13|.|TRBJ2-7
TGTGCCAGCAGCCCAACCCCCGGCAGGGCGGGACTAGTAACGTTCGAGCAGTACTTC
CASSPTPGRAGLVTFEQYF
>.|TRBV7-9|.|TRBJ1-4
TGTGCCAGCAGCGCGGGGGTGCCTGGTGAAAAACTGTTTTTT
CASSAGVPGEKLFF
>TRBD1|TRBV27|.|TRBJ2-1
TGTGCCACCGTAAACAGGGGTCACAATGAGCAGTTCTTC
CATVNRGHNEQFF
>.|TRBV28|.|TRBJ2-7
TGTGCCAGTTGCGTGGCAGGGACTTCCTACGAGCAGTACTTC
CASCVAGTSYEQYF
>TRBD1|TRBV6-6|.|TRBJ1-5
TGTGCCAGCAGTTACTCGCGGCCAGGGGGAAATCAGCCCCAGCATTTT
CASSYSRPGGNQPQHF
>TRBD2|TRBV5-6|.|TRBJ2-2
TGTGCCAGCAGCTTAGGACTAGCGGGAGGAACCGGGGAGCTGTTTTTT
CASSLGLAGGTGELFF
>TRBD2|TRBV13|.|TRBJ2-1
TGTGCCAGCAGCTTCAACGGGGAGGGTGTCCGTGAGCAGTTCTTC
CASSFNGEGVREQFF
>.|TRBV29-1|.|TRBJ1-2
TGCAGCGTTGATCCTTTTGATAACTATGGCTACACCTTC
CSVDPFDNYGYTF
>.|TRBV7-8|once|TRBJ2-3
TGTGCCAGCAGCTTTCAGGGAGGCCCCCCAGATACGCAGTATTTT
CASSFQGGPPDTQYF
>.|TRBV13|.|TRBJ2-7
TGTGCCAGCAGCTTAGGTGGTTATGTGCGGCCCTACGAGCAGTACTTC
CASSLGGYVRPYEQYF
>.|TRBV27|.|TRBJ2-1
TGTGCCAGCCCGGGGTGGGATGAGCAGTTCTTC
CASPGWDEQFF
>.|TRBV20-1|.|TRBJ2-1
TGCAGTGCCCGGGGACCTCTTGAGTTCTTCTTC
CSARGPLEFFF
>.|TRBV13|.|TRBJ2-7
TGTGCCAGCAGCTTGGCCACGGGAATCTCCCACGAGCAGTACTTC
CASSLATGISHEQYF
>TRBD1|TRBV28|.|TRBJ2-7
TGTGCCAGCAGCGGGACAGGGTCCCTCTACGAGCAGTACTTC
CASSGTGSLYEQYF
>.|TRBV27|.|TRBJ1-5
TGTGCCAGCAGTTTGCGGGGCCCCAATCAGCCCCAGCATTTT
CASSLRGPNQPQHF
>.|TRBV7-9|.|TRBJ2-2
TGTGCCAGCAGCTTACCCGGGGAGCTGTTTTTT
CASSLPGELFF
>.|TRBV5-6|.|TRBJ2-7
TGTGCCAGCAGCTCGACCGGGACTGCCCTTTCCTACGAGCAGTACTTC
CASSSTGTALSYEQYF
>.|TRBV9|.|TRBJ2-1
TGTGCCAGCAGCTCCCTCGGGGAGCAGTTCTTC
CASSSLGEQFF
>.|TRBV5-1|.|TRBJ2-7
TGCGCCAGCAGTGAGGGGAGCTCCTACGAGCAGTACTTC
CASSEGSSYEQYF
>.|TRBV11-2|.|TRBJ2-1
TGTGCCAGCAGCACCCGATCTTCAGTTAATGAGCAGTTCTTC
CASSTRSSVNEQFF
>.|TRBV27|.|TRBJ2-5
TGTGCCAGCAGTTTATCCCCAGGGAGCGGCCAAGAGACCCAGTACTTC
CASSLSPGSGQETQYF
>TRBD2|TRBV6-5|.|TRBJ2-7
TGTGCCAGCAGTTATAACGGGGGGTACGAGCAGTACTTC
CASSYNGGYEQYF
>.|TRBV2|.|TRBJ1-1
TGTGCCTCCGGAGGAGCGGATATTGGCAGGGCGAACACTGAAGCTTTCTTT
CASGGADIGRANTEAFF
>.|TRBV9|.|TRBJ1-1
TGTGCCAGCAGTGCTCTGGAATCGCCCACTGAAGCTTTCTTT
CASSALESPTEAFF
>.|TRBV5-1|.|TRBJ2-1
TGCGCCAGCAGCTCCGGGAGTCTGAGTCGGTCCTACAATGAGCAGTTCTTC
CASSSGSLSRSYNEQFF
>.|TRBV28|once|TRBJ2-5
TGTGCCAGCAATACGGGAGAGGAGACCCAGTACTTC
CASNTGEETQYF
>.|TRBV19|.|TRBJ1-5
TGTGCCAGTAGTGTAACAGGGAATTGGGGCAATCAGCCCCAGCATTTT
CASSVTGNWGNQPQHF
>.|TRBV27|.|TRBJ1-5
TGTGCCAGCAGTTTAGGTTCGCGGCCTAGCAATCAGCCCCAGCATTTT
CASSLGSRPSNQPQHF
>.|TRBV10-3|.|TRBJ2-7
TGTGCCACCAGGGACGGTTACGAGCAGTACTTC
CATRDGYEQYF
>.|TRBV5-4|.|TRBJ2-1
TGTGCCAGCAGCTTGGTAGGCGATGAGCAGTTCTTC
CASSLVGDEQFF
>TRBD1|TRBV7-9|.|TRBJ2-1
TGTGCCAGCAGCTCGCCGGGGCCGGGACAGAGCTCCTACAATGAGCAGTTCTTC
CASSSPGPGQSSYNEQFF
>TRBD2|TRBV14|.|TRBJ2-1
TGTGCCAGCAGCCAGGGGACTAGCGGGAGGAATGAGCAGTTCTTC
CASSQGTSGRNEQFF
>.|TRBV28|.|TRBJ1-6
TGTGCCAGCAGTTTAAAGCCTTATGGACGGAGTTGGGCCCTCCACTTT
CASSLKPYGRSWALHF
>.|TRBV13|.|TRBJ2-4
TGTGCCAGCAGCCAGATGGGGCCCGGGGGAAAAAACATTCAGTACTTC
CASSQMGPGGKNIQYF
>TRBD2|TRBV5-1|.|TRBJ2-7
TGCGCCAGCAGCGTGGGGGGGACGGTGCGACCCTACGAGCAGTACTTC
CASSVGGTVRPYEQYF
>.|TRBV15|.|TRBJ2-2
TGTGCCACCAGCAGGGTGGGGAGGACCGGGGAGCTGTTTTTT
CATSRVGRTGELFF
>.|TRBV18|.|TRBJ2-3
TGTGCCAGCTCACCTTCTTCTAGGCGTGGGAATACGCAGTATTTT
CASSPSSRRGNTQYF
>.|TRBV19|.|TRBJ1-5
TGTGCCAGTAAGGTCCGGGATAGCAATCAGCCCCAGCATTTT
CASKVRDSNQPQHF
>.|TRBV27|.|TRBJ1-1
TGTGCCAGCAGTTTTGGGCACTTGAACACTGAAGCTTTCTTT
CASSFGHLNTEAFF
>.|TRBV7-6|.|TRBJ2-2
TGTGCCAGCACCTTGACCGGGGAGCTGTTTTTT
CASTLTGELFF
>.|TRBV19|.|TRBJ2-7
TGTGCCAGTAGTATTACGGGGGAGAGTTCCTACGAGCAGTACTTC
CASSITGESSYEQYF
>.|TRBV6-1|.|TRBJ1-5
TGTGCCACCCGGCGGAGGGGCAATCAGCCCCAGCATTTT
CATRRRGNQPQHF
>TRBD1|TRBV7-9|.|TRBJ2-1
TGTGCCAGCAGCTTAAACAGGGGCTACCACAATGAGCAGTTCTTC
CASSLNRGYHNEQFF
>TRBD2|TRBV7-8|.|TRBJ2-3
TGTGCCAGCAGCTATGATGATACGGGAGGGAGCACAGATACGCAGTATTTT
CASSYDDTGGSTDTQYF
>.|TRBV29-1|.|TRBJ2-1
TGCGGGGCCCCGGGGGCCGGTGAGGTTTACAATGAGCAGTTCTTC
CGAPGAGEVYNEQFF